The rows below give T cell receptor beta chains drawn from one sample of a study of shared clonotypes between healthy human individuals. The assay was immunoSEQ multiplex PCR, and TCRdb's table has in-frame clones only and misses some. The sample has 730,000 or so clones, 72% seen once. The specimen sequenced was memory CD4+ T cells sorted from blood. The source of these receptors is a young woman in good health. Both conserved end residues are part of each CDR3. D genes are given only for firm matches. Clone size is not always given. Where it is, it says once, few, many or a class for expanded clones.

J gene	D gene	V gene	clone size	CDR3 DNA	CDR3 protein
TRBJ2-1	-	TRBV18	-	TGTGCCAGCTCACCGGGGTTAGAGCATGAGCAGTTCTTC	CASSPGLEHEQFF
TRBJ2-5	TRBD2	TRBV7-2	-	TGTGCCAGCACCCCTGGGCGGGGGAGGGAGACCCAGTACTTC	CASTPGRGRETQYF
TRBJ2-3	-	TRBV7-6	-	TGTGCCAGCAGCTTTGCCAGGGGCACAGATACGCAGTATTTT	CASSFARGTDTQYF
TRBJ1-1	-	TRBV28	-	TGTGCCAGCACTAGGGGTACTGAAGCTTTCTTT	CASTRGTEAFF
TRBJ2-5	TRBD2	TRBV27	few	TGTGCCAGCAGGGGCGGGAGTTGGGAGACCCAGTACTTC	CASRGGSWETQYF
TRBJ2-7	-	TRBV7-2	few	TGTGCCAGCAGCCAACTCCGGACAGTCTACGAGCAGTACTTC	CASSQLRTVYEQYF
TRBJ2-1	TRBD2	TRBV11-2	-	TGTGCCAGCAGCTTAGATCTAGCGGGGTACAATGAGCAGTTCTTC	CASSLDLAGYNEQFF
TRBJ1-2	-	TRBV6-5	-	TGTGCCAGCAGTTACTATCGGGCGAGGGATAACTATGGCTACACCTTC	CASSYYRARDNYGYTF
TRBJ1-2	TRBD1	TRBV27	-	TGTGCCAGCAGTTTATCGTTGGACAGGGGGCGCAGGAATGGCTACACCTTC	CASSLSLDRGRRNGYTF
TRBJ1-5	-	TRBV7-9	-	TGTGCCAGCAGCTTAGTAGACCAGCCCCAGCATTTT	CASSLVDQPQHF
TRBJ2-7	TRBD1	TRBV25-1	-	TGTGCCAGCAGTGCGACAGGGCTTAGCTCCTACGAGCAGTACTTC	CASSATGLSSYEQYF
TRBJ1-5	-	TRBV4-1	many	TGCGCCAGCAGCGCGATGGGAGGCAATCAGCCCCAGCATTTT	CASSAMGGNQPQHF
TRBJ1-5	TRBD1	TRBV19	-	TGTGCCAGTAAGGACGGACAGGGGGCTGATCAGCCCCAGCATTTT	CASKDGQGADQPQHF
TRBJ2-2	-	TRBV18	-	TGTGCCAGCTCAGAGAACCAAGGGGGCACCGGGGAGCTGTTTTTT	CASSENQGGTGELFF
TRBJ1-4	-	TRBV5-1	-	TGCGCCAGCAGTGGAGGAGCTGGCGAAAAACTGTTTTTT	CASSGGAGEKLFF
TRBJ1-4	-	TRBV10-3	-	TGTGCCATCAGTGAGTCGAGGTCACAGGAAAATGAAAAACTGTTTTTT	CAISESRSQENEKLFF
TRBJ1-1	TRBD1	TRBV29-1	-	TGCAGCGTTGGACGATCGACAGGGGTGGGCACTGAAGCTTTCTTT	CSVGRSTGVGTEAFF
TRBJ1-6	-	TRBV30	-	TGTGCCTGGGCAGAGGGGAACTATAATTCACCCCTCCACTTT	CAWAEGNYNSPLHF
TRBJ1-1	-	TRBV7-8	many	TGTGCCAGCAGCACTCAAAGGGACACTGAAGCTTTCTTT	CASSTQRDTEAFF
TRBJ1-5	-	TRBV2	few	TGTGCCAGCAGTGGCGAATCCGATCAGCCCCAGCATTTT	CASSGESDQPQHF
TRBJ1-1	TRBD1	TRBV6-5	-	TGTGCCAGCAGTGTGACAGGGCCCCTCACTGAAGCTTTCTTT	CASSVTGPLTEAFF
TRBJ1-1	-	TRBV5-1	-	TGCGCCAGCAGCTTATCGACAGTGAACACTGAAGCTTTCTTT	CASSLSTVNTEAFF
TRBJ2-6	-	TRBV11-2	-	TGTGCCAGCGGATCCATGGGCAGAGCCTCTGGGGCCAACGTCCTGACTTTC	CASGSMGRASGANVLTF
TRBJ1-2	-	TRBV7-8	-	TGTGCCAGCAGCTTAGCGTCCGGGGCCCATGGCTACACCTTC	CASSLASGAHGYTF
TRBJ2-3	TRBD2	TRBV7-8	-	TGTGCCAGCAGCTTTCTTTCCGGGACTAGCAGAGATACGCAGTATTTT	CASSFLSGTSRDTQYF
TRBJ2-7	TRBD2	TRBV2	many	TGTGCCAGCAAAGCAAGCGGGACCGGCGAGCAGTACTTC	CASKASGTGEQYF
TRBJ2-1	-	TRBV6-5	-	TGTGCCAGCAGGAACACCGGGTCTCATCTGACTGAGCAGTTCTTC	CASRNTGSHLTEQFF
TRBJ2-6	-	TRBV11-2	-	TGTGCCAGCAGCTCACAGCTCTCTGGGGCCAACGTCCTGACTTTC	CASSSQLSGANVLTF
TRBJ1-3	-	TRBV14	-	TGTGCCAGCAGCCGGAGGGGCGAGGGCACCATATATTTT	CASSRRGEGTIYF
TRBJ1-5	-	TRBV11-1	-	TGTGCCAGCAGCTTGTATCAGCCCCAGCATTTT	CASSLYQPQHF
TRBJ2-2	TRBD2	TRBV19	few	TGTGCCAGTAGTATGAGGGCTAGCGGGAGAACAAACACCGGGGAGCTGTTTTTT	CASSMRASGRTNTGELFF
TRBJ1-3	-	TRBV5-4	-	TGTGCCAGCAGACAGGACTTCTCTGGAAACACCATATATTTT	CASRQDFSGNTIYF
TRBJ2-7	TRBD1	TRBV25-1	-	TGTGCCAGCAGTCTACCCGGGACAGGATCCTACGAGCAGTACTTC	CASSLPGTGSYEQYF
TRBJ2-1	TRBD2	TRBV11-2	-	TGTGCCAGCAACAGTTTCGGGACTAGTGGCAATGAGCAGTTCTTC	CASNSFGTSGNEQFF
TRBJ1-3	TRBD1	TRBV10-2	-	TGCGCCAGCACTGGGACAGTAGGCTTTGGAAACACCATATATTTT	CASTGTVGFGNTIYF
TRBJ1-2	-	TRBV18	-	TGTGCCAGCTCACCACCCTTAGGGAACAGGGAATTGGACTATGGCTACACCTTC	CASSPPLGNRELDYGYTF
TRBJ1-2	-	TRBV9	-	TGTGCCAGCAGCGAGAGGGATCCGGCCAATGGCTACACCTTC	CASSERDPANGYTF
TRBJ2-7	-	TRBV27	few	TGTGCCAGCAGTAAGGGGCCTCCGGGTGTCGAGCAGTACTTC	CASSKGPPGVEQYF
TRBJ1-2	-	TRBV5-4	-	TGTGCCAGCAGCTTCGATAGGGGCAGCGGCTACACCTTC	CASSFDRGSGYTF
TRBJ2-2	-	TRBV28	-	TGTGCCAGCAGCCGAACGGACACTAAAGAGCTGTTTTTT	CASSRTDTKELFF
TRBJ1-2	TRBD1	TRBV5-1	-	TGCGCCAGCAGCTTGGCCCCGGGACAGGGAACGGGCTACACCTTC	CASSLAPGQGTGYTF
TRBJ2-7	TRBD2	TRBV5-4	-	TGTGCCAGCAGCCCCCTAGGGGCGGGAGGTCTCTACGAGCAGTACTTC	CASSPLGAGGLYEQYF
TRBJ2-3	-	TRBV14	-	TGTGCCAGCAGCCAAGATTCTTCCAGTTTCACAGATACGCAGTATTTT	CASSQDSSSFTDTQYF
TRBJ1-1	TRBD1	TRBV19	few	TGTGCCAGTAGTATAAGTGGCGGCAGGGGGGCTGAAGCTTTCTTT	CASSISGGRGAEAFF